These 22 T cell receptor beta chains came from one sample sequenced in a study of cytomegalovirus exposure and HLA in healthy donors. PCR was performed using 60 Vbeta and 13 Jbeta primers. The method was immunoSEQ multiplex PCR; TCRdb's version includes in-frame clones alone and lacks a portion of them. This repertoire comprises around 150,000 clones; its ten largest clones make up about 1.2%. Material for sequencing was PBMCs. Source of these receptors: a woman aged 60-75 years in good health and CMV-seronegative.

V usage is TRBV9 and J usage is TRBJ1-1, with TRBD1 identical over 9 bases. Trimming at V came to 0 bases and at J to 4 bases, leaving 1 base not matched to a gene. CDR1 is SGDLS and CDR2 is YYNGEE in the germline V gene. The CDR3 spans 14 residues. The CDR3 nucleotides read TGTGCCAGCAGCGTAGAGGGACAGGGCACTGAAGCTTTCTTT. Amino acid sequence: CASSVEGQGTEAFF.

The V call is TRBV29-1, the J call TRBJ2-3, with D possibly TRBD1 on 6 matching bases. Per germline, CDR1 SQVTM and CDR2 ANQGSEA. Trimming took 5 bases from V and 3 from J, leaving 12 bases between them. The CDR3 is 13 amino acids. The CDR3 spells CSVLDRYTDTQYF. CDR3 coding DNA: TGCAGCGTTCTGGACAGATATACAGATACGCAGTATTTT.

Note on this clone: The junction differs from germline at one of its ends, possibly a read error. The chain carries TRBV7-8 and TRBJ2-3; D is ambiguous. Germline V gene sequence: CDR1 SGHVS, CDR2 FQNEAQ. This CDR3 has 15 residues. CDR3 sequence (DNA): TGTGCCAGCAGCTTAGACAATCTAAGCACAGATACGCGGTATTTT. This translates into CASSLDNLSTDTRYF.

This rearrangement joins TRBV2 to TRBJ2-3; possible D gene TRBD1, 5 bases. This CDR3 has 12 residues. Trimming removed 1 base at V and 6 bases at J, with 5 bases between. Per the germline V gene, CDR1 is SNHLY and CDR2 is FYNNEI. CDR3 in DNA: TGTGCCAGCAGTGAAGGGGGCGATACGCAGTATTTT. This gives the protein CASSEGGDTQYF.

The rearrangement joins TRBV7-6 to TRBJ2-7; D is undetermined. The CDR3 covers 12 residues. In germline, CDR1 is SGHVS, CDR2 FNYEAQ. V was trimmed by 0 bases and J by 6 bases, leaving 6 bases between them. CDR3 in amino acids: CASSLARREQYF. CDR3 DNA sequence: TGTGCCAGCAGCTTAGCGCGTCGCGAGCAGTACTTC.

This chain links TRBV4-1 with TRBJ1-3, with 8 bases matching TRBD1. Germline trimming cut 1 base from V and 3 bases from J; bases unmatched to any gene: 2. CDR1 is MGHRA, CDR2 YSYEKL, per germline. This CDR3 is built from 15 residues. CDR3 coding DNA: TGCGCCAGCAGCCAAGCCGGACAGGGTGGAAACACCATATATTTT. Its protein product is CASSQAGQGGNTIYF.

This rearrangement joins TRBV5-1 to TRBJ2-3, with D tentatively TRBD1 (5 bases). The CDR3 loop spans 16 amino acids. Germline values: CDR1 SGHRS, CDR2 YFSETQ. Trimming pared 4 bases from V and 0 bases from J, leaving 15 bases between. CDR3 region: CASSIPTDASTDTQYF. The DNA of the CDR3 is TGCGCCAGCAGCATCCCGACAGACGCTAGCACAGATACGCAGTATTTT.

CDR3 sequence: CASRARESGELFF. The CDR3, as DNA: TGCGCCAGCAGGGCCCGGGAGTCCGGGGAGCTGTTTTTT. The chain couples TRBV5-1 to TRBJ2-2; the D gene is possibly TRBD2 (6 bases). The V end lost 5 bases, the J end lost 6 bases, and 11 bases lay between the germline ends. CDR3 length: 13 residues. Germline V gene sequence: CDR1 SGHRS, CDR2 YFSETQ.

The CDR3 DNA is TGTGCCATCAGCGGGCTAGCGGGAGGGCCAGTGTCGGAGCAGTTCTTC. Translation gives CAISGLAGGPVSEQFF. The chain combines TRBV10-3 with TRBJ2-1, with 12 positions matching TRBD2. J gave up 10 bases and V 6 bases, and 13 bases lay outside the gene matches. Germline assignment: CDR1 ENHRY and CDR2 SYGVKD. This CDR3 contains 16 residues.

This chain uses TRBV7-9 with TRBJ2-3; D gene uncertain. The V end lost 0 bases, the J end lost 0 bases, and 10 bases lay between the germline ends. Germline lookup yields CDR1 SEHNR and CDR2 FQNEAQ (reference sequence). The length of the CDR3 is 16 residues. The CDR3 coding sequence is TGTGCCAGCAGCTTAGCGAGAGCTTCTAGCACAGATACGCAGTATTTT. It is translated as CASSLARASSTDTQYF.

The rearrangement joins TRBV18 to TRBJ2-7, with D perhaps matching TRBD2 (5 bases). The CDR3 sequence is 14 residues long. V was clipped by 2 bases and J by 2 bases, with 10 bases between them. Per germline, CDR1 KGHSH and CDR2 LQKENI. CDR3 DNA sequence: TGTGCCAGCTCACCAACCCGGGAAACCTACGAGCAGTACTTC. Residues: CASSPTRETYEQYF. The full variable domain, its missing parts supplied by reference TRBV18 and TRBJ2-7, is NAGVMQNPRHLVRRRGQEARLRCSPMKGHSHVYWYRQLPEEGLKFMVYLQKENIIDESGMPKERFSAEFPKEGPSILRIQQVVRGDSAAYFCASSPTRETYEQYFGPGTRLTVT.

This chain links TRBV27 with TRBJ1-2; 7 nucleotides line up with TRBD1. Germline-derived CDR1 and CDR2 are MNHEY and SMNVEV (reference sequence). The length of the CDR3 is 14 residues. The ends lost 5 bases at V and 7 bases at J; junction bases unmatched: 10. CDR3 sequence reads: CASSEPGQWSGYTF. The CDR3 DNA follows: TGTGCCAGCAGTGAACCGGGACAGTGGAGTGGCTACACCTTC.

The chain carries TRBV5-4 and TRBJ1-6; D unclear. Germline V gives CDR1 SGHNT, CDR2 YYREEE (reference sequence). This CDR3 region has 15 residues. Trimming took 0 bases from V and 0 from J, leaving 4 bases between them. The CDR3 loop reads CASSLGSSYNSPLHF. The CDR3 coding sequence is TGTGCCAGCAGCTTGGGGAGCTCCTATAATTCACCCCTCCACTTT.

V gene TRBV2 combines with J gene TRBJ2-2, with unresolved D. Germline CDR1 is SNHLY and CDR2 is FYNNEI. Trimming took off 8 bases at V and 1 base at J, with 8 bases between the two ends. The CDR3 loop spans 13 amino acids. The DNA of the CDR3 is TGTGCCAGCGGAGACTTGAACACCGGGGAGCTGTTTTTT. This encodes CASGDLNTGELFF.

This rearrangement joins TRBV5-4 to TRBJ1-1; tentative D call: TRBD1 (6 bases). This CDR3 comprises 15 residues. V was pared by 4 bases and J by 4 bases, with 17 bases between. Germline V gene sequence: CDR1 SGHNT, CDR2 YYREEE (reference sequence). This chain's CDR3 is CASSVTPQGSTEAFF. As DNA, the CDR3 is TGTGCCAGCAGCGTTACCCCCCAGGGGAGCACTGAAGCTTTCTTT. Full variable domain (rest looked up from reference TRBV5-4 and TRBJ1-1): ETGVTQSPTHLIKTRGQQVTLRCSSQSGHNTVSWYQQALGQGPQFIFQYYREEENGRGNFPPRFSGLQFPNYSSELNVNALELDDSALYLCASSVTPQGSTEAFFGQGTRLTVV.

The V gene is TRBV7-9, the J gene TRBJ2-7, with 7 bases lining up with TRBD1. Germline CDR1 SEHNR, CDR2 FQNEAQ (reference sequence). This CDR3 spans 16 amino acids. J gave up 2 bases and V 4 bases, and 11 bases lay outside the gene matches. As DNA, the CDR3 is TGTGCCAGCAGCTCGTCCGACAGGGAAGATCCCTACGAGCAGTACTTC. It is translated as CASSSSDREDPYEQYF.

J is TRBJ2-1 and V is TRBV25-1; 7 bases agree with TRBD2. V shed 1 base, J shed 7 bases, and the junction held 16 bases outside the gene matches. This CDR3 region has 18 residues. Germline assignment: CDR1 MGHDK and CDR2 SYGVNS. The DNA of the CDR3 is TGTGCCAGCAGTGAATTGATGACTTGGGGGGGTCTGAGGAATGAGCAGTTCTTC. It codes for CASSELMTWGGLRNEQFF.

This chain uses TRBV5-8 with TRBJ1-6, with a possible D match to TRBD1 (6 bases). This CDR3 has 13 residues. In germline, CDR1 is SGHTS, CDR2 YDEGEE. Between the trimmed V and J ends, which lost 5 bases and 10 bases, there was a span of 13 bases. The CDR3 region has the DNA TGTGCCAGCAGGGCCAGGGGTCAATCACCCCTCCACTTT. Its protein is CASRARGQSPLHF.

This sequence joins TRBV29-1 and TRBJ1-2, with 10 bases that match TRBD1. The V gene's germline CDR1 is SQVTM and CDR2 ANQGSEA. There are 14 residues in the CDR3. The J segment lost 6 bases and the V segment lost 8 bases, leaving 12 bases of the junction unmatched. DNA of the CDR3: TGCAGCCTAACGAGGGGGGGACAGGGGCATGGCTACACCTTC. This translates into CSLTRGGQGHGYTF.

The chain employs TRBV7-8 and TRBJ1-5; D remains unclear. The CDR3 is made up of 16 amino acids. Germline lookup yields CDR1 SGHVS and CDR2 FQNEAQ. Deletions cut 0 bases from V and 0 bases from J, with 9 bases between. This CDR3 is CASSLAGEHSNQPQHF. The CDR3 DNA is TGTGCCAGCAGCTTAGCCGGGGAGCATAGCAATCAGCCCCAGCATTTT.

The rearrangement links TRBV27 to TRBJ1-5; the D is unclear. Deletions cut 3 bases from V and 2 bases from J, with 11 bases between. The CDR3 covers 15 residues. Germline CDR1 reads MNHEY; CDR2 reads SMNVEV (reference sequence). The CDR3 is CASSLLPPGNQPQHF. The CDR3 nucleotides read TGTGCCAGCAGTTTGCTCCCACCGGGCAATCAGCCCCAGCATTTT.

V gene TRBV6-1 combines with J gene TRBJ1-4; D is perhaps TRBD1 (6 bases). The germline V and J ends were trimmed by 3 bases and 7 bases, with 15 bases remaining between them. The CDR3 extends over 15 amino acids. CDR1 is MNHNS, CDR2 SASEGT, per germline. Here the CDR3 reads CASSEPGGRSEKLFF. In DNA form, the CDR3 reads TGTGCCAGCAGTGAGCCCGGGGGGCGGAGTGAAAAACTGTTTTTT.